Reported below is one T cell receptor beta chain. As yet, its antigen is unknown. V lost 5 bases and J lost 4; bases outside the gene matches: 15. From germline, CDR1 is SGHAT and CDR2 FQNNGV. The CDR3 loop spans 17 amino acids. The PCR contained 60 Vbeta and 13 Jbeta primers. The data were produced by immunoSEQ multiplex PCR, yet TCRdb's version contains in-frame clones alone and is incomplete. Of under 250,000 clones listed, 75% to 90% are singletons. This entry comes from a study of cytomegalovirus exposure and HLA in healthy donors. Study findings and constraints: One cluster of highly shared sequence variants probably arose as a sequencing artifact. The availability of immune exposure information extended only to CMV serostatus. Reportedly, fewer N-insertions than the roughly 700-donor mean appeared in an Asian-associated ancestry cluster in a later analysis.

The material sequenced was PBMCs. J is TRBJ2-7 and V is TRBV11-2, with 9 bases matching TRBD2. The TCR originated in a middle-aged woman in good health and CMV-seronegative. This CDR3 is CASSRTVAGGGGYEQYF. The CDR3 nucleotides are TGTGCCAGCAGCCGGACGGTGGCGGGAGGGGGTGGGTACGAGCAGTACTTC. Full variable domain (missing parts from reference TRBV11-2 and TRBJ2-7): EAGVAQSPRYKIIEKRQSVAFWCNPISGHATLYWYQQILGQGPKLLIQFQNNGVVDDSQLPKDRFSAERLKGVDSTLKIQPAKLEDSAVYLCASSRTVAGGGGYEQYFGPGTRLTVT.